The clone carrying this T cell receptor (beta chain) appeared many times. These data come from a study of CD8+CD57+ T cells in acquired aplastic anemia. CDR3 length: 13 amino acids. With 7 bases clipped from V and 2 bases from J, the junction kept 4 bases outside the gene matches. CDR1 is SGHRS, CDR2 YFSETQ, per germline. Patients chosen for sequencing had CD8+CD57+ cells that had expanded, as shown by flow cytometry. Genomic DNA constituted the template upon which TCR beta VDJ and CDR3 profiling was performed. One entry per CDR3 protein, called by TCRdb with MiXCR from the reads. The sample includes about 180,000 distinct CDR3 sequences, roughly 43% of them seen just once.

The specimen sequenced was sorted CD4+, CD8+, or CD8+CD57+ T cells (not recorded which) from PBMCs. The chain uses TRBV5-1 and TRBJ2-5; 8 bases fit TRBD2. This clonotype was obtained from a human donor with aplastic anemia. The CDR3 nucleotides are TGCGCCAGCCACACTAGCGGACAAGAGACCCAGTACTTC. It encodes CASHTSGQETQYF.